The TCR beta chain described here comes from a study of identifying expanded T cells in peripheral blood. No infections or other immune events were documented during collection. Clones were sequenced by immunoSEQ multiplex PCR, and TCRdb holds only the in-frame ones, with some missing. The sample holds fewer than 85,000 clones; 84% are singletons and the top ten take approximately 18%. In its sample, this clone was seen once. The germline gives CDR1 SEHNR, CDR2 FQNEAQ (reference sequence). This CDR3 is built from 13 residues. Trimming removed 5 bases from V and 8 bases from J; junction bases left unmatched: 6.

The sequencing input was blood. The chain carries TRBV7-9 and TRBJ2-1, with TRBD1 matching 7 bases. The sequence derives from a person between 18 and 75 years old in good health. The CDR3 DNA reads TGTGCCAGCAGCCCGGACAGGTCCCATGAGCAGTTCTTC. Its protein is CASSPDRSHEQFF. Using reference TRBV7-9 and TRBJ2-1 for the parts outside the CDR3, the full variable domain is DTGVSQNPRHKITKRGQNVTFRCDPISEHNRLYWYRQTLGQGPEFLTYFQNEAQLEKSRLLSDRFSAERPKGSFSTLEIQRTEQGDSAMYLCASSPDRSHEQFFGPGTRLTVL.